This T cell receptor (beta chain) was captured by sequencing in a study of blood T cell repertoires in COVID-19. This CDR3 has 15 amino acids. The V gene's germline CDR1 is LGHNA and CDR2 YSLEER. V was trimmed by 3 bases and J by 3 bases, leaving 12 bases between them. As processed by the authors: Amplifying reference gene primers gave estimates of nucleated cell counts. Sequencing used immunoSEQ multiplex PCR; TCRdb keeps in-frame clones, though not all of them. V and J calls and clone size follow that table, whereas D and trimming were derived from the DNA. The sample has some 150,000 clones, 84% seen once. The study recruited people aged about 18 to 95 years across approximately 24 US areas. Cohort placement rested on clinical history that participants reported themselves. All exposed participants met a person with COVID-19 within 2 weeks before entering the study.

This receptor was identified in a woman between 45 and 60 years old who had been exposed to COVID-19. The sample consisted of PBMCs or T cells enriched from blood (not recorded which). The chain recombines TRBV4-3 with TRBJ2-1; a possible D gene is TRBD2 (6 bases). The CDR3 bases are TGCGCCAGCAGCCAGGAGGGAGCGGACTACAATGAGCAGTTCTTC. Its translation is CASSQEGADYNEQFF.